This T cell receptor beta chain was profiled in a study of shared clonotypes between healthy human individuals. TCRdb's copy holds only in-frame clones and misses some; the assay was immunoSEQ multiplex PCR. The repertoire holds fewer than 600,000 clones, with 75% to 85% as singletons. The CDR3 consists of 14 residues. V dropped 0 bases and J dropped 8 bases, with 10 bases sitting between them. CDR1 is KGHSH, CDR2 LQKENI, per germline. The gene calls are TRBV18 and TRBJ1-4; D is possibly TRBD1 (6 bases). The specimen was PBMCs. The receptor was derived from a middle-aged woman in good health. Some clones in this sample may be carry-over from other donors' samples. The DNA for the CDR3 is TGTGCCAGCTCACCACCCTCAGGGGACGAAAAACTGTTTTTT. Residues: CASSPPSGDEKLFF.